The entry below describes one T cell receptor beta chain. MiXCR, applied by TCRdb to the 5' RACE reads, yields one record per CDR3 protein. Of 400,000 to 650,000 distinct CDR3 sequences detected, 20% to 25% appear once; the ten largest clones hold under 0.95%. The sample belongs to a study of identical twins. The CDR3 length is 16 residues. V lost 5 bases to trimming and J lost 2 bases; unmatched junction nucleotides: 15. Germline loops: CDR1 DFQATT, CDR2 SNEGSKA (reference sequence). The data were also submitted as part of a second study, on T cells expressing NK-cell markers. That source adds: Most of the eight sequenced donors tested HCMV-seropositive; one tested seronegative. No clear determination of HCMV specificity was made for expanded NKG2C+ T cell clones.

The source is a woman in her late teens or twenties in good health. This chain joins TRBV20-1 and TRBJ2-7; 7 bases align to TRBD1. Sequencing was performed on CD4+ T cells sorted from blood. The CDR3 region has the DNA TGCAGTGCTGGACGATACCCGGGACAGAAGACCTACGAGCAGTACTTC. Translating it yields CSAGRYPGQKTYEQYF.